These T cell receptor beta chains were read from a single sample in a study of blood T cell repertoires in COVID-19. Measured with immunoSEQ multiplex PCR; TCRdb has only the in-frame clones, and not every one. There are 400,000 to 450,000 clones in the sample; 75% to 90% occur only once, and 1.5% to 1.9% lies in the top ten. Sequenced sample: peripheral blood. These receptors all come from a middle-aged woman with COVID-19, enrolled during active disease. Both conserved end residues are trimmed from each CDR3.

cdr3_aa	v_call	j_call
AWSLGGQGNQPQH	TRBV30	TRBJ1-5
ASSLGGSGNRARPQH	TRBV7-2	TRBJ1-5
ADNNQPQH	TRBV6-6	TRBJ1-5
ASSLLLPGTNYGYT	TRBV28	TRBJ1-2
ASSAYLRNTASGNTIY	TRBV7-2	TRBJ1-3
ASSSRTGANTEAF	TRBV19	TRBJ1-1
ASKGSPYNEQF	TRBV2	TRBJ2-1
ASSLIVNSAQY	TRBV7-3	TRBJ2-3
ASSVGQGQSNEQF	TRBV9	TRBJ2-1
ASSLDPLSEAF	TRBV5-4	TRBJ1-1
ATSDGTAEAF	TRBV24-1	TRBJ1-1
ASSPRGQGALDSPLH	TRBV18	TRBJ1-6
ASSYDPGQGFYNEQF	TRBV6-2/TRBV6-3	TRBJ2-1
ASSLGGNSPLH	TRBV7-9	TRBJ1-6
ASSLVGALNYGYT	TRBV11-2	TRBJ1-2
ASSQRTLQTRGYT	TRBV3-1/TRBV3-2	TRBJ1-2
ASSPGLGYGYT	TRBV11-1	TRBJ1-2
ASSTVGAADTEAF	TRBV27	TRBJ1-1
ASSQDRQLNYGYT	TRBV4-2	TRBJ1-2
ASSYQGQERGNTIY	TRBV6-6	TRBJ1-3
ASSLKGGRGYT	TRBV27	TRBJ1-2
ASSYSWTGSAGYT	TRBV6-5	TRBJ1-2
ASSLATGGLAGNNEQF	TRBV5-6	TRBJ2-1
ASSLAGTGSETQY	TRBV5-1	TRBJ2-5
ASSLRRAPLYGYT	TRBV7-2	TRBJ1-2
ASSYRQGNWNGYT	TRBV7-2	TRBJ1-2
ASSTTGGEWFGYT	TRBV7-2	TRBJ1-2
ASSPDIIYEQY	TRBV7-3	TRBJ2-7
ASSQALGGSISPLH	TRBV3-1/TRBV3-2	TRBJ1-6
ASSAGQGVSTDTQY	TRBV7-9	TRBJ2-3
ASSQEPAVPTEAF	TRBV4-3	TRBJ1-1
ASTWTGENQPQH	TRBV2	TRBJ1-5
ASRERRETQY	TRBV6-6	TRBJ2-5
ASSPGTGTEAF	TRBV7-9	TRBJ1-1
ASSPRPGGQETQY	TRBV5-1	TRBJ2-5
ASSLSMGAFYEQY	TRBV27	TRBJ2-7
ASLRGGITDTQY	TRBV28	TRBJ2-3
ASSRLMGQGRGTEAF	TRBV18	TRBJ1-1
ASSFQGYEQY	TRBV5-4	TRBJ2-7
ASSDFQGNGYT	TRBV2	TRBJ1-2
ASSPHSNEKLF	TRBV9	TRBJ1-4
ASSQHSGGAVDTQY	TRBV4-1	TRBJ2-3
ARSLRGRAHTDTQY	TRBV5-3	TRBJ2-3
AWSSGANEKLF	TRBV30	TRBJ1-4
ASSQEPPRVVGANVLT	TRBV4-3	TRBJ2-6
ASSSGVGRSKDEQY	TRBV5-5	TRBJ2-7
ASSLTTGEAF	TRBV7-3	TRBJ1-1
ASSVIPGESMNTEAF	TRBV2	TRBJ1-1
ASVRFLAPNQPQH	TRBV6-6	TRBJ1-5
ASSPATGASYNEQF	TRBV18	TRBJ2-1
ASRERKGLNQPQH	TRBV19	TRBJ1-5
ASSRDSYGYT	TRBV5-4	TRBJ1-2
ASSQAVQRSPYEQY	TRBV4-1	TRBJ2-7